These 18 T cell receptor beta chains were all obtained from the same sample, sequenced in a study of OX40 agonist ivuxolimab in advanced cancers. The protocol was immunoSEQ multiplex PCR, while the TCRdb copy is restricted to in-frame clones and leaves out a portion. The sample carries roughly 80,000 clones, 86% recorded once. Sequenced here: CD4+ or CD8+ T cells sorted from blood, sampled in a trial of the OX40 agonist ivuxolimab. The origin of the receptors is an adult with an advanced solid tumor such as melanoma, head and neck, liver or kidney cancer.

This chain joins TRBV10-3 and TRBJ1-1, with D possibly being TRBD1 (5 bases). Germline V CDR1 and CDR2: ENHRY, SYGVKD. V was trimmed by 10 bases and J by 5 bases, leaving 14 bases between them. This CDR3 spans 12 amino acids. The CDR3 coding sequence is TGTGCCACCGTGGCTGGGGGAACTGAAGCTTTCTTT. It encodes CATVAGGTEAFF.

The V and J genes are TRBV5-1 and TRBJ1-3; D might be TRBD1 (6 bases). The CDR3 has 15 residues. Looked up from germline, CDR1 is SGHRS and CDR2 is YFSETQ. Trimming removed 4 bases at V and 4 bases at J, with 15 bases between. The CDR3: CASSLQGLGGNTIYF. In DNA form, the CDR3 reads TGCGCCAGCAGCCTACAGGGTTTGGGAGGAAACACCATATATTTT.

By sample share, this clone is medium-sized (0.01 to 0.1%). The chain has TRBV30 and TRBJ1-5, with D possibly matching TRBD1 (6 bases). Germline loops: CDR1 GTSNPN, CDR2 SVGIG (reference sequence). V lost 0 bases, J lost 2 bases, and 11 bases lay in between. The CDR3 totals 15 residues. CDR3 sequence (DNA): TGTGCCTGGAGTGTACCCCAGGGGCGCAATCAGCCCCAGCATTTT. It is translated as CAWSVPQGRNQPQHF.

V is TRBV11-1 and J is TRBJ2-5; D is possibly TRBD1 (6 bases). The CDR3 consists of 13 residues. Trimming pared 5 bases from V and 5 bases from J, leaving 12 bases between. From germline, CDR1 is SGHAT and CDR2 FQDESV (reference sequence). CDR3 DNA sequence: TGTGCCAGCAGCCCGGACAGCAGGGAGACCCAGTACTTC. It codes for CASSPDSRETQYF.

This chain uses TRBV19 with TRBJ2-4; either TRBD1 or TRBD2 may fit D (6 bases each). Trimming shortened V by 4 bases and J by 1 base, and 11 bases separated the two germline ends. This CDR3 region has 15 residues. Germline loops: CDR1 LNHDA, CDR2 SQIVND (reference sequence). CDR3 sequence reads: CASSRGARAKNIQYF. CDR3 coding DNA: TGTGCCAGTAGTAGGGGGGCGCGGGCCAAAAACATTCAGTACTTC.

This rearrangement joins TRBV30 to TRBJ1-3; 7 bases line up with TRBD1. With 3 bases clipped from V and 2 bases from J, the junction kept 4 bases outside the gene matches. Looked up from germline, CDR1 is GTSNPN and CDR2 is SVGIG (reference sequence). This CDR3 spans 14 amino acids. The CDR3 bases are TGTGCCTGGAGCCAGACAGGGACTGGAAACACCATATATTTT. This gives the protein CAWSQTGTGNTIYF. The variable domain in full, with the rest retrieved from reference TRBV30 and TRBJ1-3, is SQTIHQWPATLVQPVGSPLSLECTVEGTSNPNLYWYRQAAGRGLQLLFYSVGIGQISSEVPQNLSASRPQDRQFILSSKKLLLSDSGFYLCAWSQTGTGNTIYFGEGSWLTVV.

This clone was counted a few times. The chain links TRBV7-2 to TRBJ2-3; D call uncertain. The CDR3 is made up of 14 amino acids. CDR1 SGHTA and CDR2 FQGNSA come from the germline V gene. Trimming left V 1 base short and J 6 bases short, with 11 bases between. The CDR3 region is CASSLVRWRDTQYF. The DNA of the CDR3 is TGTGCCAGCAGCTTAGTGCGGTGGCGGGATACGCAGTATTTT.

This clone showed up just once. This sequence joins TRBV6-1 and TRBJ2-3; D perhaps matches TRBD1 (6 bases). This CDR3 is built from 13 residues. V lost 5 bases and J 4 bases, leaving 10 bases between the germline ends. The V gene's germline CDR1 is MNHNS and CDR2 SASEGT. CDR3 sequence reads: CASSSQGADTQYF. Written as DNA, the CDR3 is TGTGCCAGCAGTTCACAGGGTGCAGATACGCAGTATTTT.

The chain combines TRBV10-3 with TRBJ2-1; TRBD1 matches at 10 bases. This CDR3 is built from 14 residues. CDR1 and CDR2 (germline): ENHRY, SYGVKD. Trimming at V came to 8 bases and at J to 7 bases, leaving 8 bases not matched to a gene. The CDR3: CAIRRDRGKNEQFF. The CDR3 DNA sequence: TGTGCCATCCGGCGGGACAGGGGTAAGAATGAGCAGTTCTTC.

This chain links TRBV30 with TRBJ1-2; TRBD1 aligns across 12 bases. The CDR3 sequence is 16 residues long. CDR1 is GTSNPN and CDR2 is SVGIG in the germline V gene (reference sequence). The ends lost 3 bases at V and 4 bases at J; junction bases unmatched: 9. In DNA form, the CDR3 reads TGTGCCTGGAGACTACTGGGACAGGGGGCTGGCTATGGCTACACCTTC. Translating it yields CAWRLLGQGAGYGYTF.

The CDR3 nucleotides read TGTGCCAGCAGTTTAACCCAAGCGGGAGGGCCTCTCGGGGAGACCCAGTACTTC. Its protein is CASSLTQAGGPLGETQYF. The chain employs TRBV28 and TRBJ2-5, with 10 nucleotides matching TRBD2. Unmatched junction bases numbered 14, after V lost 2 bases and J lost 5 bases. CDR1 is MDHEN, CDR2 SYDVKM, per germline. There are 18 residues in the CDR3.

The CDR3: CAWSGGASTDTQYF. The CDR3 nucleotides are TGTGCCTGGAGTGGAGGGGCGAGCACAGATACGCAGTATTTT. The V and J genes are TRBV30 and TRBJ2-3; D tentatively fits TRBD1 or TRBD2 (5 bases each). Trimming took 1 base from V and 0 from J, leaving 8 bases between them. Germline V gene sequence: CDR1 GTSNPN, CDR2 SVGIG (reference sequence). This CDR3 comprises 14 residues.

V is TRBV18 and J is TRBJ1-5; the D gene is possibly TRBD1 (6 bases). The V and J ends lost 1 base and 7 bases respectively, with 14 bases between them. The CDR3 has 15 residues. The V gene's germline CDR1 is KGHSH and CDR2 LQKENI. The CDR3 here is CASSPQQGKEQPQHF. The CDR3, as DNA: TGTGCCAGCTCACCACAACAGGGAAAGGAGCAGCCCCAGCATTTT.

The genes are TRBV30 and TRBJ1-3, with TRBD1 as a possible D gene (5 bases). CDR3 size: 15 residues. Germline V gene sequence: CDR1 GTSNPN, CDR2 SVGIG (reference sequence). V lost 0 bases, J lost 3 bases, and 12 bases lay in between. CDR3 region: CAWSVTGDFGNTIYF. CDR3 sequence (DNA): TGTGCCTGGAGTGTTACTGGGGACTTTGGAAACACCATATATTTT.

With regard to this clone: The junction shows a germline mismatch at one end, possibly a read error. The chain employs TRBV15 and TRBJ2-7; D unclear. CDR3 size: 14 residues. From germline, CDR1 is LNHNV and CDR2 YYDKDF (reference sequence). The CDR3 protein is CATSRDLGSYEQHF. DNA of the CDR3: TGTGCCACCAGCAGAGATCTAGGCTCCTACGAGCAGCACTTC.

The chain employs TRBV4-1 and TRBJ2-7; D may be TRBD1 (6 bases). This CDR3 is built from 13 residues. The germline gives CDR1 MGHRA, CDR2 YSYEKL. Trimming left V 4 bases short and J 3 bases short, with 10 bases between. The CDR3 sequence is CASSPRGSYEQYF. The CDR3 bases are TGCGCCAGCAGCCCGAGGGGGAGCTACGAGCAGTACTTC.

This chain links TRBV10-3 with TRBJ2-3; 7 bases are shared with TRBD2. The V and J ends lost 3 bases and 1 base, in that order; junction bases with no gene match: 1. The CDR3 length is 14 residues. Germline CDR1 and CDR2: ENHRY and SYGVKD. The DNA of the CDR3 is TGTGCCATCAGTGACAGCGGGGGCACAGATACGCAGTATTTT. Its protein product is CAISDSGGTDTQYF.

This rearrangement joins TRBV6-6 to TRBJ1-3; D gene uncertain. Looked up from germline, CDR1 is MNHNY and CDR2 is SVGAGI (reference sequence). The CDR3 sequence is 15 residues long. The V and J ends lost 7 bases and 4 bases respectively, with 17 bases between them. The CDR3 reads CASTYSSGRGNTIYF. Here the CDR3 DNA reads TGTGCCAGCACCTACTCCTCGGGTCGAGGAAACACCATATATTTT.